These T cell receptor beta chains were read from a single sample in a study of Ad26.COV2.S vaccination and SARS-CoV-2 variants. Some clones are missing from TCRdb's copy, which holds only in-frame ones; the method was immunoSEQ multiplex PCR. The data contain 300,000 to 350,000 clones, roughly 89% of them singletons. The source material was peripheral blood, sampled in a trial of Ad26.COV2.S vaccine versus placebo. The receptors were gathered from a person between 18 and 60 years old who received the Ad26.COV2.S COVID-19 vaccine or a placebo. Each CDR3 is given with its conserved first and last residue. A D gene is named only where the DNA matches it firmly. Clone size appears in some rows only: once, few, many, or a class for an expanded clone.

v_gene,j_gene,abundance,d_gene,CDR3aa,CDR3nt
TRBV12-3/TRBV12-4,TRBJ2-7,-,-,CASSPGRAYEQYF,TGTGCCAGCTCCCCTGGCAGGGCCTACGAGCAGTACTTC
TRBV5-1,TRBJ2-2,-,TRBD1,CASSLGTGTTGELFF,TGCGCCAGCAGCTTGGGGACAGGCACCACCGGGGAGCTGTTTTTT
TRBV7-9,TRBJ2-7,-,TRBD1,CASSLGDRVRDEQYF,TGTGCCAGCAGCTTAGGAGACAGGGTTAGGGACGAGCAGTACTTC
TRBV5-5,TRBJ2-7,-,TRBD1,CASSLGTGEYEQYF,TGTGCCAGCAGCTTGGGGACAGGAGAATACGAGCAGTACTTC
TRBV9,TRBJ2-3,-,-,CASSTRTGTDTQYF,TGTGCCAGCAGCACACGGACAGGCACAGATACGCAGTATTTT
TRBV19,TRBJ2-5,-,-,CASSIQAGDRKTQYF,TGTGCCAGTAGTATCCAAGCGGGGGACAGAAAGACCCAGTACTTC
TRBV2,TRBJ1-1,-,TRBD1,CASTEDRRAFF,TGTGCCAGCACCGAGGACAGGCGAGCTTTCTTT
TRBV18,TRBJ2-3,-,-,CASSPDRFTDTQYF,TGTGCCAGCTCACCAGATAGATTTACAGATACGCAGTATTTT
TRBV6-2/TRBV6-3,TRBJ1-2,-,-,CASSSPSNRVFDYGYTF,TGTGCCAGCAGTTCGCCCTCGAACAGGGTGTTCGACTATGGCTACACCTTC
TRBV9,TRBJ1-2,-,TRBD1,CASSSGTEHGYTF,TGTGCCAGCAGCTCCGGGACAGAGCATGGCTACACCTTC
TRBV15,TRBJ2-1,-,-,CATSRPGTAVNEQFF,TGTGCCACCAGCAGACCAGGGACCGCTGTAAATGAGCAGTTCTTC
TRBV19,TRBJ1-1,-,-,CASRHPRGRGNTEAFF,TGTGCCAGTAGGCACCCCCGCGGGAGAGGGAACACTGAAGCTTTCTTT
TRBV5-6,TRBJ2-3,-,TRBD2,CASSLVISGGTDTQYF,TGTGCCAGCAGCTTGGTAATAAGCGGGGGCACAGATACGCAGTATTTT
TRBV11-1,TRBJ2-3,-,-,CASSYTDPVNTDTQYF,TGTGCCAGCAGCTATACTGACCCAGTCAACACAGATACGCAGTATTTT
TRBV5-6,TRBJ1-2,-,-,CASSEQFNRYGYTF,TGTGCCAGCAGCGAACAGTTTAACAGATATGGCTACACCTTC
TRBV14,TRBJ2-3,-,-,CASSQEGWQGWNTDTQYF,TGTGCCAGCAGCCAAGAAGGATGGCAGGGATGGAACACAGATACGCAGTATTTT
TRBV9,TRBJ2-7,-,TRBD1,CASSVAGTGQGEQYF,TGTGCCAGCAGCGTAGCCGGGACAGGCCAGGGCGAGCAGTACTTC
TRBV19,TRBJ1-1,-,-,CASSIKGNTEAFF,TGTGCCAGTAGTATAAAGGGGAACACTGAAGCTTTCTTT
TRBV28,TRBJ1-2,-,-,CASSFAAKSYGYTF,TGTGCCAGCAGTTTCGCAGCTAAGAGCTATGGCTACACCTTC
TRBV27,TRBJ1-5,-,-,CASRGGPNQPQHF,TGTGCCAGCAGGGGGGGGCCAAATCAGCCCCAGCATTTT
TRBV19,TRBJ1-5,-,-,CASSFLGSNQPQHF,TGTGCCAGTAGTTTCTTAGGGTCTAATCAGCCCCAGCATTTT
TRBV19,TRBJ1-1,-,TRBD1,CASSIGGQGNLNTEAFF,TGTGCCAGTAGTATAGGGGGACAGGGAAACTTGAACACTGAAGCTTTCTTT
TRBV18,TRBJ2-7,-,TRBD1,CASSPGTGSYEQYF,TGTGCCAGCTCACCCGGGACAGGCTCCTACGAGCAGTACTTC
TRBV7-2,TRBJ1-3,-,-,CASSPDRGSGNTIYF,TGTGCCAGCAGCCCGGATCGAGGCTCTGGAAACACCATATATTTT
TRBV5-1,TRBJ2-7,-,TRBD1,CASSLLGQGAVYEQYF,TGCGCCAGCAGCCTACTAGGACAGGGGGCTGTCTACGAGCAGTACTTC
TRBV6-2/TRBV6-3,TRBJ2-3,-,-,CASSSGNTQYF,TGTGCCAGCAGCTCGGGGAATACGCAGTATTTT
TRBV5-5,TRBJ2-7,-,TRBD1,CASSLETGEQYF,TGTGCCAGCAGCTTGGAGACAGGGGAGCAGTACTTC
TRBV4-2,TRBJ2-1,-,-,CASSQAGNEQFF,TGTGCCAGCAGCCAAGCGGGCAATGAGCAGTTCTTC
TRBV19,TRBJ2-3,-,-,CASSFGPTGKITDTQYF,TGTGCCAGTAGTTTCGGACCCACAGGGAAGATCACAGATACGCAGTATTTT
TRBV15,TRBJ2-7,-,TRBD2,CATIPDLAGSYEQYF,TGTGCCACCATCCCGGACCTAGCGGGGTCCTACGAGCAGTACTTC
TRBV7-3,TRBJ2-2,once,-,CASSLGFSGTGELFF,TGTGCCAGCAGCTTAGGTTTCTCAGGGACCGGGGAGCTGTTTTTT
TRBV19,TRBJ1-5,few,-,CASSIYRNSNQPQHF,TGTGCCAGTAGTATATACAGGAATAGCAATCAGCCCCAGCATTTT
TRBV19,TRBJ2-3,-,-,CASTQGPSTDTQYF,TGTGCCAGTACCCAGGGGCCCTCCACAGATACGCAGTATTTT
TRBV6-5,TRBJ1-4,-,-,CASRKTTNEKLFF,TGTGCCAGCAGGAAAACAACTAATGAAAAACTGTTTTTT
TRBV3-1/TRBV3-2,TRBJ1-6,-,-,CASSQDQTNSPLHF,TGTGCCAGCAGCCAAGATCAGACTAATTCACCCCTCCACTTT
TRBV6-5,TRBJ2-2,once,-,CASSSGRNTGELFF,TGTGCCAGCAGTTCCGGGAGGAACACCGGGGAGCTGTTTTTT
TRBV7-2,TRBJ2-1,-,TRBD2,CASSLGGGAGNEQFF,TGTGCCAGCAGCTTAGGCGGGGGGGCTGGTAATGAGCAGTTCTTC
TRBV10-1,TRBJ1-4,-,TRBD1,CASSEIQGEREKLFF,TGCGCCAGCAGTGAGATACAGGGGGAGCGTGAAAAACTGTTTTTT
TRBV7-9,TRBJ1-2,medium-sized,TRBD1,CASSLVPQGNGYTF,TGTGCCAGCAGCTTAGTCCCACAGGGGAATGGCTACACCTTC
TRBV5-1,TRBJ2-3,-,TRBD2,CASRASGAADTQYF,TGCGCCAGCAGAGCAAGCGGGGCCGCAGATACGCAGTATTTT
TRBV7-3,TRBJ2-1,-,-,CASSFGGPDEQFF,TGTGCCAGCAGCTTCGGAGGTCCGGATGAGCAGTTCTTC